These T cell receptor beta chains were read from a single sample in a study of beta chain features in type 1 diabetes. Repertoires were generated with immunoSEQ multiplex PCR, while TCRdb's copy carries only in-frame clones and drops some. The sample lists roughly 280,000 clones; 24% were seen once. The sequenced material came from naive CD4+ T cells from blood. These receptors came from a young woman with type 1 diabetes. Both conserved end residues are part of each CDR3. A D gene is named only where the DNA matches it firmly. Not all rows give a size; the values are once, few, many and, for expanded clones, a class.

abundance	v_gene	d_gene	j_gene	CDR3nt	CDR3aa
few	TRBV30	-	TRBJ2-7	TGTGCCAGACAGACAGCTTACGAGCAGTACTTC	CARQTAYEQYF
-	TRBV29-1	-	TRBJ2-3	TGCAGCGTTGAAGAGTGGCAGTACACAGATACGCAGTATTTT	CSVEEWQYTDTQYF
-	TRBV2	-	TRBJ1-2	TGTGCCAGCAGTGAATGGTCAGGGATGGGGGGCTACACCTTC	CASSEWSGMGGYTF
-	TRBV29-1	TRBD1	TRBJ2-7	TGCAGCGTTGTTTCCGGGACAGGAACGCGGGAGCAGTACTTC	CSVVSGTGTREQYF
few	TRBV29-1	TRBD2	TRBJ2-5	TGCAGCGGGGATAGCGGGAACCAAGAGACCCAGTACTTC	CSGDSGNQETQYF
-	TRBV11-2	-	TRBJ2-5	TGTGCCAGCAGCGCAACCTTCGGACGGGGGCAAGAGACCCAGTACTTC	CASSATFGRGQETQYF
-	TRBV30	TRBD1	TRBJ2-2	TGTGCCTGGAGTGTATCAAGGACAGGGGTGGCCGGGGAGCTGTTTTTT	CAWSVSRTGVAGELFF
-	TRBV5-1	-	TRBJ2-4	TGCGCCAGCAGCTTGAAACCAGGATCAGCCAAAAACATTCAGTACTTC	CASSLKPGSAKNIQYF
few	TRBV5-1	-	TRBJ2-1	TGCGCCAGCAGCTGGCGCAGCGGCGACAATGAGCAGTTCTTC	CASSWRSGDNEQFF
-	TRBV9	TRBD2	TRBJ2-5	TGTGCCAGCAGCCCAGGCGCTAGCGGGAGAGTTCTTGAGACCCAGTACTTC	CASSPGASGRVLETQYF
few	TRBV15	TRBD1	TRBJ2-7	TGTGCCACCAGCAGAGATGGGCAGGGGGCGTCCTACGAGCAGTACTTC	CATSRDGQGASYEQYF
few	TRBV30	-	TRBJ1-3	TGTGCCTGTGATCAGGGTGGAAACACCATATATTTT	CACDQGGNTIYF
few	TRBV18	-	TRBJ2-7	TGTGCCAGCTCACCCACAGGGTTCGAGCAGTACTTC	CASSPTGFEQYF
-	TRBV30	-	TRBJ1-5	TGTGCCTGGAGTTCGGGTTCGGATCAGCCCCAGCATTTT	CAWSSGSDQPQHF
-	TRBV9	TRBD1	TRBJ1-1	TGTGCCAGCAGCGGGCCCCAGGGGGCTCGGACTGAAGCTTTCTTT	CASSGPQGARTEAFF
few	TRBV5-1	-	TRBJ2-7	TGCGCCAGCAGTCAGGGGTACGAGCAGTACTTC	CASSQGYEQYF
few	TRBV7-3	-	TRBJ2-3	TGTGCCAGCAGCTTAAGGCGGTCTAGCACAGATACGCAGTATTTT	CASSLRRSSTDTQYF
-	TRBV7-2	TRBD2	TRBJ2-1	TGTGCCAGCACCTTAGATTCTTGGACTAGCGGGAGGGCCGTGCATGAGCAGTTCTTC	CASTLDSWTSGRAVHEQFF
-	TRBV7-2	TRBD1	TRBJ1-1	TGTGCCAGCAGCACACAGGGGGCGCTGCCTGAAGCTTTCTTT	CASSTQGALPEAFF